This TCR beta chain was captured by sequencing in a study of T cells in localized non-small cell lung cancer. Here immunoSEQ multiplex PCR was the method, and the copy in TCRdb shows in-frame clones only, minus some. Of some 13,000 clones listed, about 83% are singletons. Trimming cost V 0 bases and J 3 bases, with 12 bases left between them. The CDR3 has 15 amino acids. The germline gives CDR1 SGHNT, CDR2 YYREEE (reference sequence). The chain has TRBV5-4 and TRBJ1-1; a weak D match, TRBD1 (5 bases). Here the sequenced sample was peripheral blood, taken before any cancer treatment. The clonotype comes from a male donor at least 60 years old with stage I lung adenocarcinoma. CDR3 amino acids: CASSLEAGLYTEAFF. CDR3 DNA: TGTGCCAGCAGCTTGGAGGCAGGGCTTTACACTGAAGCTTTCTTT.